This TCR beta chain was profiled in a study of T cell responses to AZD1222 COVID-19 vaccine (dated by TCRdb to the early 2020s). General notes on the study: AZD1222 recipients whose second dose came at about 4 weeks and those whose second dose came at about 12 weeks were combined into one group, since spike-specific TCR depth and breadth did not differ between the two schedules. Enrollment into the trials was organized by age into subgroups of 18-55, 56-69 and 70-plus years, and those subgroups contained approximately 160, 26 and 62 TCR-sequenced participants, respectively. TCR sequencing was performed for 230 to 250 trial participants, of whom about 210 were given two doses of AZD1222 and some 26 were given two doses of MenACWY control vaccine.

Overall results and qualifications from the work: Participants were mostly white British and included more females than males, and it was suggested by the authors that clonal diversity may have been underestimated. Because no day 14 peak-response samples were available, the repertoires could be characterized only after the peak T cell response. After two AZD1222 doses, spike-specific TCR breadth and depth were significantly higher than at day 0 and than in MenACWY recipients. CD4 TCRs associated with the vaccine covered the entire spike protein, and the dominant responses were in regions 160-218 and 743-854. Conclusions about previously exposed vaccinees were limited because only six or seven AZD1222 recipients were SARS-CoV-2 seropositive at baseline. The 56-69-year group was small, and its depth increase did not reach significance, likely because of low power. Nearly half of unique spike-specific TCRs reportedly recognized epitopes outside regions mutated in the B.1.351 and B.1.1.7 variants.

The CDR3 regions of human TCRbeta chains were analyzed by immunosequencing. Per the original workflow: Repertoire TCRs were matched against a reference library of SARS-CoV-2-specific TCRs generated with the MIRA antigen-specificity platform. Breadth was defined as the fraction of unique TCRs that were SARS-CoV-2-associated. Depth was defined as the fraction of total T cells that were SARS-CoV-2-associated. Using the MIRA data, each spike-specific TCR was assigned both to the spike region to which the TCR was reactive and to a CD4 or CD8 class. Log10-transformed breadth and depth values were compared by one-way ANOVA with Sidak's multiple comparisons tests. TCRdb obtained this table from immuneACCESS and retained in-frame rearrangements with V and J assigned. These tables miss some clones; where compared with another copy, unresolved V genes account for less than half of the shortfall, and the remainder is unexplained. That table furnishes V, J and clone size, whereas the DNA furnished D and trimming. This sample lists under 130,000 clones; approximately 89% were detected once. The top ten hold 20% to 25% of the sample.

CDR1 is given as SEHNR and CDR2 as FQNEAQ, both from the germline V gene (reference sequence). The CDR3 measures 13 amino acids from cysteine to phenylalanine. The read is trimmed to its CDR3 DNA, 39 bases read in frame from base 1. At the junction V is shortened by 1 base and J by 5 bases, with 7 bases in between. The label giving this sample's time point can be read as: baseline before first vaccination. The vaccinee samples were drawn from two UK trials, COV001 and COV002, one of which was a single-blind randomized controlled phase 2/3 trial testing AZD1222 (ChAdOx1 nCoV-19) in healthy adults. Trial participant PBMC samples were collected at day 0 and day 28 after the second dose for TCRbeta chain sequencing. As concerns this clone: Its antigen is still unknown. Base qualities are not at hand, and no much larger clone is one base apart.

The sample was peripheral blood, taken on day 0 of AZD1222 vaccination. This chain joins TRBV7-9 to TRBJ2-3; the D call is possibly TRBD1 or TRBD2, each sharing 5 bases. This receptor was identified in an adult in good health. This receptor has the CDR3 CASSLGDGDTQYF. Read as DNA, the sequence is TGTGCCAGCAGCTTAGGGGACGGAGATACGCAGTATTTT.